Below are 24 T cell receptor beta chains sequenced from a single sample in a study of CD8+ T cells in alopecia areata. RNA extraction was followed by reverse transcription into cDNA, which acted as the sequencing template. Repertoires were generated with immunoSEQ multiplex PCR, while TCRdb's copy carries only in-frame clones and drops some. The table shows 100,000 to 150,000 clones, with around three fifths occurring only once. The sample in question was CD4+ T cells sorted from blood, obtained at week 0. Every receptor here comes from a human donor with alopecia areata.

In nucleotides, the CDR3 is TGTGCCAGCAGCTTGGTTAGCGGGGGGCCCCGGGAGCTGTTTTTT. Its protein is CASSLVSGGPRELFF. The chain is built from TRBV5-4 and TRBJ2-2; TRBD2 aligns across 10 bases. The junction had 5 bases not matched to a gene; V was cut back by 0 bases and J by 9 bases. The CDR3 consists of 15 residues. Per the germline V gene, CDR1 is SGHNT and CDR2 is YYREEE (reference sequence).

In this sample, this clone turned up a few times. The J gene is TRBJ1-4, the V gene TRBV5-8, with D possibly matching TRBD1 (5 bases). Germline CDR1 reads SGHTS; CDR2 reads YDEGEE. The CDR3 has 14 residues. V was pared by 4 bases and J by 3 bases, with 10 bases between. The CDR3 region is CASSRGVPNEKLFF. The CDR3 region has the DNA TGTGCCAGCAGCCGGGGGGTCCCTAATGAAAAACTGTTTTTT.

The rearrangement links TRBV4-3 to TRBJ1-2, with D perhaps TRBD1 (5 bases). V was trimmed by 0 bases and J by 2 bases, leaving 16 bases between them. This CDR3 comprises 17 residues. In germline, CDR1 is LGHNA, CDR2 YSLEER. The CDR3 DNA sequence: TGCGCCAGCAGCCAAGACTTGGGCAGGGTAAGGAACTATGGCTACACCTTC. Protein product: CASSQDLGRVRNYGYTF.

This clone was seen a handful of times. The genes are TRBV11-2 and TRBJ2-3; a possible D gene is TRBD2 (6 bases). Trimming cost V 3 bases and J 0 bases, with 10 bases left between them. Germline CDR1 and CDR2: SGHAT and FQNNGV. The CDR3 length is 15 residues. This CDR3 reads CASSLSAGSTDTQYF. The CDR3 DNA is TGTGCCAGCAGCTTGTCGGCGGGAAGCACAGATACGCAGTATTTT.

V gene TRBV10-3 combines with J gene TRBJ1-4; TRBD1 matches 8 bases. The CDR3 consists of 16 residues. Germline V lookup: CDR1 ENHRY, CDR2 SYGVKD. With V trimmed by 10 bases and J by 4 bases, 14 bases remained unmatched. CDR3 in amino acids: CATKKGTTGVNEKLFF. CDR3 bases: TGTGCCACCAAGAAAGGAACGACAGGGGTTAATGAAAAACTGTTTTTT.

The chain has TRBV4-3 and TRBJ2-3, with D maybe TRBD2 (5 bases). V was cut by 1 base and J by 2 bases, with 10 bases left in between. Germline values: CDR1 LGHNA, CDR2 YSLEER. The length of the CDR3 is 15 residues. The DNA for the CDR3 is TGCGCCAGCAGCCAAGGGCTAGCCCCCACAGATACGCAGTATTTT. It translates to CASSQGLAPTDTQYF.

The gene calls are TRBV28 and TRBJ2-3; D may match TRBD1 or TRBD2 (6 bases each). The CDR3 is 15 residues long. Deletions cut 2 bases from V and 1 base from J, with 10 bases between. The V gene's germline CDR1 is MDHEN and CDR2 SYDVKM. This CDR3 reads CASSLDRRGTDTQYF. CDR3 sequence (DNA): TGTGCCAGCAGTTTAGACAGGAGGGGCACAGATACGCAGTATTTT. The full variable domain, with the rest looked up from reference TRBV28 and TRBJ2-3, is DVKVTQSSRYLVKRTGEKVFLECVQDMDHENMFWYRQDPGLGLRLIYFSYDVKMKEKGDIPEGYSVSREKKERFSLILESASTNQTSMYLCASSLDRRGTDTQYFGPGTRLTVL.

This clone has only a few counts. Here the CDR3 reads CASSVWGANVLTF. The CDR3 region has the DNA TGCGCCAGCAGCGTCTGGGGGGCCAACGTCCTGACTTTC. This chain connects TRBV4-1 to TRBJ2-6; D unresolved. V was cut by 5 bases and J by 4 bases, with 6 bases left in between. This CDR3 contains 13 residues. Germline CDR1 reads MGHRA; CDR2 reads YSYEKL.

The rearrangement links TRBV6-5 to TRBJ1-4; 7 bases match TRBD1. Germline values: CDR1 MNHEY, CDR2 SVGAGI. This CDR3 region has 14 residues. The J segment lost 7 bases and the V segment lost 6 bases, leaving 8 bases of the junction unmatched. The CDR3 region is CASSQTGRGEKLFF. In DNA, the CDR3 is TGTGCCAGCAGCCAGACAGGGAGGGGTGAAAAACTGTTTTTT.

J is TRBJ2-1 and V is TRBV7-2, with D unresolved. This CDR3 region has 13 residues. CDR1 is SGHTA, CDR2 FQGNSA, per germline. Trimming removed 3 bases at V and 15 bases at J, with 18 bases between. The CDR3 DNA follows: TGTGCCAGCAGCTTCCAGCGCGACACGAGCATGTTCTTC. As protein: CASSFQRDTSMFF.

This chain uses TRBV7-3 with TRBJ2-1, with 7 bases matching TRBD2. Germline CDR1 is SGHTA and CDR2 is FQGTGA. The CDR3 is 16 residues long. Losses at the gene ends were 4 bases for V and 7 bases for J; bases not matched to a gene: 13. CDR3 in amino acids: CASSSSFGGGRNEQFF. The CDR3 DNA reads TGTGCCAGCAGCTCCTCTTTCGGCGGGGGTCGTAATGAGCAGTTCTTC.

V usage is TRBV27 and J usage is TRBJ2-7; 8 bases match TRBD2. Germline-derived CDR1 and CDR2 are MNHEY and SMNVEV (reference sequence). J was trimmed by 7 bases and V by 4 bases; bases with no gene match: 12. The CDR3 spans 15 residues. The CDR3 nucleotides read TGTGCCAGCAGTTCCCCGGGGGGGTCGATCAAGGAGCAGTACTTC. This gives the protein CASSSPGGSIKEQYF.

The V gene is TRBV2, the J gene TRBJ2-1; TRBD2 agrees at 10 bases. V lost 6 bases to trimming and J lost 4 bases; unmatched junction nucleotides: 6. CDR3 size: 15 residues. Germline CDR1 SNHLY, CDR2 FYNNEI. In nucleotides, the CDR3 is TGTGCCAGCAGCGGACTAGCGGATGGATACAATGAGCAGTTCTTC. Its protein product is CASSGLADGYNEQFF.

The V call is TRBV5-1, the J call TRBJ2-1; weak D call: TRBD1 (6 bases). This CDR3 contains 16 residues. CDR1 SGHRS and CDR2 YFSETQ come from the germline V gene. The V end lost 4 bases, the J end lost 8 bases, and 22 bases lay between the germline ends. The CDR3 protein is CASSRGPQGTSDEQFF. CDR3 in DNA: TGCGCCAGCAGCCGGGGCCCCCAGGGGACGAGCGATGAGCAGTTCTTC.

The table lists this clone with a few counts. The chain couples TRBV7-9 to TRBJ1-2; 7 nucleotides agree with TRBD1. V lost 8 bases and J lost 3; bases outside the gene matches: 9. Per the germline V gene, CDR1 is SEHNR and CDR2 is FQNEAQ (reference sequence). The CDR3 runs to 14 residues. The CDR3 spells CASRGGQGDYGYTF. In DNA form, the CDR3 reads TGTGCCAGCCGAGGCGGGCAGGGGGACTATGGCTACACCTTC.

This chain joins TRBV11-2 and TRBJ1-2, with D uncertain. The V gene lost 1 base and the J gene lost 7 bases, with 7 bases spanning the gap. Looked up from germline, CDR1 is SGHAT and CDR2 is FQNNGV. This CDR3 has 12 residues. The CDR3 region has the DNA TGTGCCAGCAGCTTAGTTTCCGCTGGCTACACCTTC. Its translation: CASSLVSAGYTF.

This clone was recorded a few times. This chain uses TRBV5-1 with TRBJ2-7, with 9 bases lining up with TRBD1. Germline V gives CDR1 SGHRS, CDR2 YFSETQ. V lost 0 bases, J lost 6 bases, and 13 bases stayed unmatched. The CDR3 consists of 17 residues. The CDR3 loop is CASSLAYLGQGSGEQYF. The DNA for the CDR3 is TGCGCCAGCAGCTTGGCTTACCTGGGACAGGGAAGTGGCGAGCAGTACTTC.

The chain has TRBV9 and TRBJ2-1, with D unresolved. From germline, CDR1 is SGDLS and CDR2 YYNGEE. V was clipped by 0 bases and J by 7 bases, with 14 bases between them. The CDR3 consists of 15 residues. The chain's CDR3 is CASSVGGMGWNEQFF. For the CDR3, the DNA is TGTGCCAGCAGCGTAGGAGGTATGGGGTGGAATGAGCAGTTCTTC.

This clone showed up just a few times. The V and J genes are TRBV4-3 and TRBJ2-2, with D perhaps matching TRBD1 (7 bases). This CDR3 has 17 residues. Germline lookup yields CDR1 LGHNA and CDR2 YSLEER. The V and J ends lost 4 bases and 4 bases respectively, with 19 bases between them. The CDR3: CASSRERQGGGTGELFF. Written as DNA, the CDR3 is TGCGCCAGCAGCCGAGAACGTCAGGGGGGCGGCACCGGGGAGCTGTTTTTT.

This chain links TRBV28 with TRBJ1-2, with 10 bases identical to TRBD1. The CDR3 sequence is 14 residues long. The V segment lost 5 bases and the J segment 8 bases; nucleotides outside the gene matches: 8. From germline, CDR1 is MDHEN and CDR2 SYDVKM. The CDR3 nucleotides read TGTGCCAGCAGTATACCGACAGGGGGCGGAGGCTACACCTTC. Residues: CASSIPTGGGGYTF.

The chain couples TRBV5-1 to TRBJ2-1, with 7 bases fitting TRBD2. J lost 4 bases, V lost 0 bases, and 4 bases had no gene match. This CDR3 contains 15 residues. In germline, CDR1 is SGHRS, CDR2 YFSETQ. The CDR3 bases are TGCGCCAGCAGCTTGGATCCTAGCGGATACAATGAGCAGTTCTTC. Translated: CASSLDPSGYNEQFF.

CDR3 coding DNA: TGTGCCAGCAGCGCTGACAGGACAACTAATGAAAAACTGTTTTTT. This sequence encodes CASSADRTTNEKLFF. The V and J genes are TRBV2 and TRBJ1-4; a weak D match, TRBD1 (6 bases). CDR1 is SNHLY, CDR2 FYNNEI, per germline. The ends were cut back, 6 bases at V and 0 bases at J, with 11 bases in the middle. The CDR3 runs 15 residues. The full variable domain, rest sourced from reference TRBV2 and TRBJ1-4, is EPEVTQTPSHQVTQMGQEVILRCVPISNHLYFYWYRQILGQKVEFLVSFYNNEISEKSEIFDDQFSVERPDGSNFTLKIRSTKLEDSAMYFCASSADRTTNEKLFFGSGTQLSVL.

The DNA for the CDR3 is TGTGCCAGCAGCTTGTCTACAGGGGTCTTCCAGAATTCACCCCTCCACTTT. Its protein product is CASSLSTGVFQNSPLHF. The V gene is TRBV5-6, the J gene TRBJ1-6, with 7 nucleotides matching TRBD1. The CDR3 covers 17 residues. V shed 1 base, J shed 7 bases, and the junction held 11 bases outside the gene matches. Germline CDR1 is SGHDT and CDR2 is YYEEEE.

This chain uses TRBV21-1 with TRBJ2-5. TRBV21-1 is a pseudogene segment. The CDR3 has 13 amino acids. DNA of the CDR3: TGTGCCAGCCACAGGGGTAGCGGGGAGACCCAGTACTTC. Translation gives CASHRGSGETQYF.